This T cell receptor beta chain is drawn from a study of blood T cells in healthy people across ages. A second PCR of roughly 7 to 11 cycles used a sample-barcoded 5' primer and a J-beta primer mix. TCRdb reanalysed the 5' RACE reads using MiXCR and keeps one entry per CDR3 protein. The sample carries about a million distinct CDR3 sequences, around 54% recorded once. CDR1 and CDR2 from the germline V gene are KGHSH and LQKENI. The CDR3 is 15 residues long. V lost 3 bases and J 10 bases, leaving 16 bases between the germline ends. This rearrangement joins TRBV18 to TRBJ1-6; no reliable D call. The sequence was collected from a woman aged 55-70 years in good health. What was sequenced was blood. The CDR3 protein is CASSPLDREFSPLHF. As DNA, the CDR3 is TGTGCCAGCTCACCTCTCGATAGGGAATTCTCACCCCTCCACTTT.